This T cell receptor (beta chain) was profiled in a study of beta chain features in type 1 diabetes. Study-level findings and limits: Patients' naive, central memory and regulatory TCRB repertoires appeared more alike than those of healthy donors. Since sequencing was performed on cDNA, cells with high TCR expression could be over-represented. A pattern of fewer insertions and more deletions at VDJ junctions was seen in type 1 diabetes patients.

Germline V gene data show CDR1 as SEHNR and CDR2 as FQNEAQ (reference sequence). The CDR3 consists of 18 residues. Trimming cost V 3 bases and J 6 bases, with 23 bases left between them. The authors reverse transcribed all of the isolated RNA, so sequencing captured expressed TCRB transcripts. Clones were read by immunoSEQ multiplex PCR, and TCRdb kept only the in-frame ones, dropping some. The table has 200,000 to 250,000 clones, over 8.5% seen once. As regards this clone: Its antigen is as yet unknown.

The sequence was collected from a young woman in good health. The J gene is TRBJ2-2, the V gene TRBV7-9; D perhaps matches TRBD1 (6 bases). Material for sequencing was naive CD4+ T cells from blood. CDR3 protein: CASSFRPRDTANPGELFF. DNA for the CDR3: TGTGCCAGCAGCTTTCGGCCAAGGGACACGGCTAACCCCGGGGAGCTGTTTTTT.